This entry describes one T cell receptor beta chain. This CDR3 is built from 15 residues. CDR1 and CDR2 (germline): MGHRA, YSYEKL. The V segment lost 10 bases and the J segment 2 bases; nucleotides outside the gene matches: 12. An input of about 0.45 to 1 ug of RNA was subjected to reverse transcription using random hexamers. TCRdb reprocessed the immunoSEQ multiplex PCR reads with MiXCR, giving one entry per CDR3 protein. The data hold fewer than 150,000 distinct CDR3 sequences, with 90% to 95% observed a single time. The data belong to a study of CD8 T cells in Susac syndrome. The V call is TRBV4-1, the J call TRBJ2-3; 7 nucleotides match TRBD1. The sequenced sample was CD4+ T cells from PBMCs. The TCR was taken from a human donor in good health. The CDR3 bases are TGCGCCACCTACGACATAGGGGGCTACACAGATACGCAGTATTTT. Its translation: CATYDIGGYTDTQYF.